Reported below is one TCR beta chain. Researchers used 3500 ng of total RNA for each TCR library. TCRdb reanalyzed the 5' RACE reads and collapses them to one entry per CDR3 protein, without DNA. The specimen's table records roughly 150,000 distinct CDR3 sequences. The V gene's germline CDR1 is SGHRS and CDR2 YFSETQ. The CDR3 is 17 residues long. This record belongs to a study of monozygotic twins with inflammatory bowel disease. This clonotype was obtained from a human donor with ulcerative colitis or Crohn's disease, or a healthy co-twin of an affected twin (not recorded which). Sequenced: blood. The chain couples TRBV5-1 to TRBJ2-2; TCRdb indicates TRBD1, and absent DNA this call remains unverified. CDR3 residues: CASSFTGKPGNTGELFF.